The clone carrying this T cell receptor (beta chain) is a singleton in its sample. In germline, CDR1 is KGHSH, CDR2 LQKENI. Trimming cost V 0 bases and J 6 bases, with 11 bases left between them. The CDR3 covers 14 residues. The data belong to a study of blood T cell repertoires in COVID-19. Study context: Samples taken during acute and convalescent COVID-19 were collected in the United States, Italy and Spain. From T cells, B-cell-depleted T cells, or PBMCs came the material, which was cDNA or gDNA.

Under the authors' procedure: Researchers report that nucleated cell counts were estimated from reference gene primer amplification. Some clones are missing from TCRdb's copy, which holds only in-frame ones; the method was immunoSEQ multiplex PCR. That table supplies the V and J calls and clone size; D and trimming were determined from the DNA. In the table there are about 150,000 clones, roughly 87% of which are singletons. This TCR came from a woman aged 55 to 70 with active or convalescent COVID-19. The chain employs TRBV18 and TRBJ1-1, with a tentative D call TRBD1 (5 bases). The sample consisted of peripheral blood. CDR3: CASSPPGGVPEAFF. DNA for the CDR3: TGTGCCAGCTCACCACCGGGGGGAGTGCCTGAAGCTTTCTTT.